This TCR beta chain was documented in a study of T-cell reconstitution after alpha-beta-depleted transplantation in children. General observations from the study: Reportedly, alpha-beta T cells present about two months post-transplant originated from several hundred expanded clones of graft origin. Surviving thymic progenitors and recipient T cells were the source of high TCRbeta diversity at day 60 in some patients. When one year had passed after transplant, most T-cell counts and diversity came from newly produced T cells.

This sample's TCRbeta library carried unique molecular identifier barcodes. TCRdb itself ran the PCR reads through MiXCR, one entry per CDR3 protein. The sample yields around 490,000 distinct CDR3 sequences, over 10% seen once. The CDR3 totals 14 residues. Germline trimming cut 4 bases from V and 2 bases from J; bases unmatched to any gene: 6. The V gene's germline CDR1 is SGHDT and CDR2 YYEEEE. As to this clonotype: The target antigen is unknown.

This sequence originates from a female patient under 10 years old who had a stem cell transplant for aplastic anemia, so the T cells may come from the graft donor. The chain joins TRBV5-6 to TRBJ2-7; 7 positions agree with TRBD2. This material consisted of PBMCs, mostly from graft donor cells, taken 180 days after TCRalphabeta/CD19-depleted stem cell transplant. The DNA for the CDR3 is TGTGCCAGCAGCCCTAGCGGTCTCACCTACGAGCAGTACGTC. Amino acid sequence: CASSPSGLTYEQYV.